A selection of T cell receptor beta chains follows, all from one sample in a study of T cell responses to AZD1222 COVID-19 vaccine. TCRdb's table, derived via immunoSEQ multiplex PCR, lists solely in-frame clones and lacks some. This table has some 120,000 clones, just over 85% appearing once. The starting material was peripheral blood, obtained on day 0 of MenACWY control vaccination. These receptors were taken from an adult in good health. The conserved cysteine and the conserved F or W are not part of the CDR3 here. Each record gives: J gene, D gene, V gene, CDR3 protein. The D gene is left open where the match is weak.

TRBJ1-4 TRBD1 TRBV24-1 ATSFTVDRELF
TRBJ1-5 - TRBV30 AWSPNFHTQPQH
TRBJ2-4 - TRBV11-2 ASSSGGRGGLAKNIQY
TRBJ2-6 - TRBV10-3 AIRGSANVLT
TRBJ2-5 TRBD1 TRBV5-1 ASSRGTGGLLETQY
TRBJ2-2 - TRBV27 ASSPQTSIGTGELF
TRBJ1-5 - TRBV19 ASRPGSPLRQPQH
TRBJ2-7 - TRBV12-3/TRBV12-4 ASSFGTTYEQY
TRBJ2-7 TRBD2 TRBV11-2 ASSSTSGVYEQY
TRBJ1-5 - TRBV9 ASSEGRDQPQH
TRBJ2-5 TRBD2 TRBV2 ASSLARLAGQETQY
TRBJ2-7 TRBD1 TRBV6-5 ASSTTGGLPHEQY
TRBJ2-7 TRBD1 TRBV24-1 ATREDRGYEQY
TRBJ1-1 - TRBV12-3/TRBV12-4 ASSPHQNTEAF
TRBJ1-5 - TRBV28 ASTRGAPQH
TRBJ2-7 - TRBV3-1/TRBV3-2 AWDDGLPYEQY
TRBJ2-4 - TRBV10-2 ASSEGTHTNIQY
TRBJ1-2 TRBD1 TRBV6-5 ASSYRDRGGYT
TRBJ2-7 - TRBV30 AWSVPHEQY
TRBJ1-4 TRBD1 TRBV18 ASSPRGTEEKLF
TRBJ1-6 - TRBV3-1/TRBV3-2 ASSQVGGANSPLH
TRBJ2-5 TRBD1 TRBV11-2 ASSLAGQKETQY
TRBJ1-5 - TRBV30 AWAEGQNQSQH
TRBJ1-1 - TRBV29-1 SVERRQGNTEAF
TRBJ2-6 TRBD1 TRBV23-1 ASSHCGQVNSGANVLT
TRBJ1-4 TRBD1 TRBV28 ASSSGGEDEKLF
TRBJ1-1 TRBD1 TRBV19 ASSLWTGLSEAF
TRBJ2-2 - TRBV5-1 ASSWDGSNTGELF
TRBJ2-1 - TRBV9 ASSVEEGGVEQF
TRBJ1-4 TRBD1 TRBV19 ASSIPPGGRRSEKLF
TRBJ2-3 TRBD2 TRBV11-2 ASSQGLAFNTQY
TRBJ2-7 TRBD2 TRBV5-1 ASSLYSGSYEQY
TRBJ2-3 - TRBV24-1 ATSDTQGFAQY
TRBJ2-7 - TRBV5-1 ASRALASYEQY
TRBJ2-1 TRBD2 TRBV10-2 ASRLAGGPNEQF
TRBJ2-3 TRBD2 TRBV30 AWSVGLAGVNTDTQY
TRBJ1-4 TRBD1 TRBV7-9 ASSPGMGQGREKLF
TRBJ1-4 - TRBV7-3 ASSLLKWANEKLF
TRBJ2-7 TRBD2 TRBV27 ASTSAGDEQY
TRBJ2-7 TRBD2 TRBV2 ASRTSGTRGEQY
TRBJ1-2 - TRBV28 ASSFFSRQRNLFYGYT
TRBJ1-2 - TRBV28 ASRINYGYT
TRBJ2-7 - TRBV7-6 ASSYGSNSHEQY
TRBJ1-2 TRBD1 TRBV5-1 ASFTTGGYGYT
TRBJ2-1 - TRBV6-2/TRBV6-3 ASSPGRRNEQF
TRBJ2-3 - TRBV15 ATSRGLVGRATDTQY
TRBJ2-5 - TRBV7-9 ASSLARGAQY
TRBJ1-2 TRBD1 TRBV29-1 SVLDRGGYT
TRBJ1-1 - TRBV2 ASSVLLRTEAF
TRBJ1-1 - TRBV7-2 ASSYYTVNTEAF
TRBJ2-1 TRBD2 TRBV10-1 ASSLAGAYNEQF